This TCR beta chain was found in a study of T-cell reconstitution after alpha-beta-depleted transplantation in children. Unique molecular identifiers featured in how the TCRbeta library was prepared. TCRdb re-analysed the PCR reads in MiXCR, keeping a single row per CDR3 protein. The data contain hundreds of thousands of distinct CDR3 sequences, roughly 23% of them singletons. In germline, CDR1 is SEHNR, CDR2 FQNEAQ (reference sequence). This CDR3 has 16 residues. V was clipped by 5 bases and J by 0 bases; unmatched bases: 7. This clonotype was recorded a few times. Sequences were derived from PBMCs, mostly from graft donor cells, sampled 360 days after TCRalphabeta/CD19-depleted stem cell transplant. This clonotype was obtained from a boy under two years old who had a stem cell transplant for acute myeloid leukemia, so the T cells may come from the graft donor. The rearrangement uses TRBV7-9 and TRBJ2-1; 7 bases align to TRBD2. CDR3 in DNA: TGTGCCAGCAGCGACCAGCGGGGACCCTCCTACAATGAGCAGTTCTTC. Protein: CASSDQRGPSYNEQFF.